This is a list of T cell receptor beta chains from one sample in a study of blood T cell repertoires in COVID-19. The method was immunoSEQ multiplex PCR; TCRdb's version includes in-frame clones alone and lacks a portion of them. The sample includes around 300,000 clones, approximately 91% of them seen just once. The sequencing sample was made of peripheral blood. The receptor source for this set is a man aged 50-60 years with acute or convalescent COVID-19. CDR3s include the opening cysteine and the closing phenylalanine or tryptophan. The D gene is left open where the match is weak. A clone size is listed for some rows: how often the clone was seen (once, few, many), or a class if it is expanded.

D gene,V gene,clone size,J gene,CDR3 protein,CDR3 DNA
TRBD1,TRBV2,medium-sized,TRBJ2-2,CASSGTGVNTGELFF,TGTGCCAGCAGCGGGACAGGGGTCAACACCGGGGAGCTGTTTTTT
TRBD2,TRBV2,NA,TRBJ2-3,CAILASGVRDTQYF,TGTGCCATCCTCGCTAGCGGGGTAAGAGATACGCAGTATTTT
NA,TRBV6-5,NA,TRBJ1-2,CASEPGNYGYTF,TGTGCCAGCGAGCCGGGAAACTATGGCTACACCTTC
NA,TRBV12-3/TRBV12-4,once,TRBJ2-5,CASSLFGEETQYF,TGTGCCAGCAGTTTATTCGGGGAAGAGACCCAGTACTTC
NA,TRBV12-3/TRBV12-4,NA,TRBJ1-5,CASSLATDMPQHF,TGTGCCAGCAGTTTAGCCACGGACATGCCCCAGCATTTT
TRBD1,TRBV9,NA,TRBJ2-2,CASSVGQGASGELFF,TGTGCCAGCAGCGTAGGGCAGGGGGCGTCCGGGGAGCTGTTTTTT
TRBD1,TRBV6-5,NA,TRBJ1-1,CASSPRQGSEAFF,TGTGCCAGCAGTCCGCGACAGGGCTCTGAAGCTTTCTTT
TRBD1,TRBV5-4,NA,TRBJ1-2,CASSPGGGYGYTF,TGTGCCAGCAGTCCAGGGGGCGGGTATGGCTACACCTTC
TRBD2,TRBV5-1,many,TRBJ2-2,CASMKRGQTGELFF,TGCGCCAGCATGAAGCGGGGCCAGACCGGGGAGCTGTTTTTT
TRBD1,TRBV19,once,TRBJ1-1,CASSITGGAFF,TGTGCCAGTAGTATCACAGGGGGAGCTTTCTTT
NA,TRBV12-3/TRBV12-4,NA,TRBJ1-1,CASSFPGTEAFF,TGTGCCAGCAGTTTCCCAGGCACTGAAGCTTTCTTT
TRBD1,TRBV3-1/TRBV3-2,NA,TRBJ2-7,CASSRGQGGAYEQYF,TGTGCCAGCAGCCGGGGACAGGGGGGCGCCTACGAGCAGTACTTC
TRBD1,TRBV29-1,NA,TRBJ2-5,CSAGDREETQYF,TGCAGCGCCGGAGACAGGGAAGAGACCCAGTACTTC
NA,TRBV5-5,NA,TRBJ2-5,CASRSLGTVQETQYF,TGTGCCAGCCGGTCCCTTGGCACAGTTCAAGAGACCCAGTACTTC
NA,TRBV5-1,NA,TRBJ2-1,CASSLVPGGTYNEQFF,TGCGCCAGCAGCTTGGTCCCGGGGGGCACCTACAATGAGCAGTTCTTC
TRBD1,TRBV3-1/TRBV3-2,NA,TRBJ1-2,CASSQTGNYGYTF,TGTGCCAGCAGCCAGACAGGGAACTATGGCTACACCTTC
NA,TRBV11-3,NA,TRBJ2-2,CASSQMGANTGELFF,TGTGCCAGCAGCCAGATGGGCGCGAACACCGGGGAGCTGTTTTTT
TRBD2,TRBV9,NA,TRBJ2-1,CASSGLAGVSDNEQFF,TGTGCCAGCAGCGGGTTAGCGGGGGTGTCCGACAATGAGCAGTTCTTC
TRBD1,TRBV7-2,NA,TRBJ1-2,CASSIGGQGANYGYTF,TGTGCCAGCAGTATAGGCGGACAGGGGGCGAACTATGGCTACACCTTC
TRBD1,TRBV11-3,NA,TRBJ2-7,CASSPGGQGGYEQYF,TGTGCCAGCAGCCCTGGAGGACAGGGGGGGTACGAGCAGTACTTC
TRBD2,TRBV7-9,NA,TRBJ2-1,CASSLGLAGGRYNEQFF,TGTGCCAGCAGCTTGGGACTAGCGGGGGGCCGCTACAATGAGCAGTTCTTC
NA,TRBV5-8,NA,TRBJ2-7,CASSLEQGIQYEQYF,TGTGCCAGCAGCTTAGAACAGGGAATTCAATACGAGCAGTACTTC
TRBD1,TRBV23-1,NA,TRBJ1-5,CASSLRGDREEVDQPQHF,TGCGCCAGCAGTCTTCGGGGGGACAGGGAGGAGGTAGATCAGCCCCAGCATTTT
TRBD1,TRBV6-6,NA,TRBJ1-2,CASMLQGAFYGYTF,TGTGCCAGCATGCTACAGGGGGCATTCTATGGCTACACCTTC
NA,TRBV5-1,NA,TRBJ1-4,CASSLAPRGTNEKLFF,TGCGCCAGCAGCTTAGCACCGCGGGGAACTAATGAAAAACTGTTTTTT
NA,TRBV7-2,NA,TRBJ2-5,CASSLEWGAGAQYF,TGTGCCAGCAGCTTAGAGTGGGGAGCCGGGGCCCAGTACTTC
TRBD1,TRBV6-1,NA,TRBJ1-2,CASSEQGGRANYGYTF,TGTGCCAGCAGTGAACAGGGGGGCAGAGCTAACTATGGCTACACCTTC
TRBD1,TRBV30,NA,TRBJ2-3,CAWSSGQGADTQYF,TGTGCCTGGAGTAGCGGACAGGGTGCCGATACGCAGTATTTT
NA,TRBV7-8,few,TRBJ1-6,CASTLRWDKYSPLHF,TGTGCCAGCACCCTTAGGTGGGACAAGTATTCACCCCTCCACTTT
NA,TRBV25-1,NA,TRBJ2-7,CASSGQSLYEQYF,TGTGCCAGCAGTGGACAGAGTCTCTACGAGCAGTACTTC
TRBD1,TRBV27,NA,TRBJ2-1,CASSSPGTGVNNEQFF,TGTGCCAGCAGTTCCCCCGGGACAGGGGTTAACAATGAGCAGTTCTTC
TRBD1,TRBV3-1/TRBV3-2,NA,TRBJ2-2,CASSQRTGHTGELFF,TGTGCCAGCAGCCAAAGGACAGGGCACACCGGGGAGCTGTTTTTT
NA,TRBV2,NA,TRBJ2-5,CASSEGTAIGETQYF,TGTGCCAGCAGTGAGGGGACTGCAATTGGAGAGACCCAGTACTTC
TRBD1,TRBV11-2,NA,TRBJ2-2,CASGWTGLVGGTGELFF,TGTGCCAGCGGCTGGACAGGGTTAGTGGGAGGCACCGGGGAGCTGTTTTTT
TRBD2,TRBV3-1/TRBV3-2,NA,TRBJ2-3,CASSQGRAGGADTQYF,TGTGCCAGCAGCCAAGGGCGCGCGGGGGGGGCAGATACGCAGTATTTT
NA,TRBV7-3,once,TRBJ2-1,CASSLSGRVNEQFF,TGTGCCAGCAGCTTAAGTGGCAGGGTTAATGAGCAGTTCTTC
TRBD2,TRBV7-8,NA,TRBJ2-7,CASSLETSGPRSSYEQYF,TGTGCCAGCAGCTTAGAGACTAGCGGGCCTCGCAGCTCCTACGAGCAGTACTTC
NA,TRBV9,NA,TRBJ1-6,CASRARGGFFSPLHF,TGTGCCAGCAGAGCAAGGGGAGGGTTTTTTTCACCCCTCCACTTT
NA,TRBV5-4,NA,TRBJ1-5,CASSFGGTNQPQHF,TGTGCCAGCAGCTTCGGGGGAACTAATCAGCCCCAGCATTTT
NA,TRBV3-1/TRBV3-2,few,TRBJ2-1,CASSPFMSEQFF,TGTGCCAGCAGCCCCTTCATGAGTGAGCAGTTCTTC
NA,TRBV7-3,NA,TRBJ1-2,CASSSRQAPVWGYTF,TGTGCCAGCAGCTCAAGACAGGCCCCGGTCTGGGGCTACACCTTC
NA,TRBV19,NA,TRBJ1-5,CASSIRAQGLDYQPQHF,TGTGCCAGTAGTATTAGAGCCCAGGGGCTAGACTATCAGCCCCAGCATTTT